The clone carrying this TCR beta chain was recorded at least ten times. Its antigen is currently unknown. These data are taken from a study of read filtering for tumor transcriptome and immune sequencing. General study findings and limits: Even smaller IR-seq throughput identified most shared clonotypes.

Molecular barcoded adaptors covering alpha/delta and beta/gamma chains were used on 400 to 450 ng RNA. MiXCR, run by TCRdb on the reads, gives a single entry per CDR3 protein. In the table there are tens of thousands of distinct CDR3 sequences, about 15% of which are singletons. This CDR3 spans 14 amino acids. Looked up from germline, CDR1 is DFQATT and CDR2 is SNEGSKA (reference sequence). Trimming left V 6 bases short and J 2 bases short, with 14 bases between. The rearrangement links TRBV20-1 to TRBJ2-1; perhaps TRBD1 as D (6 bases). The clonotype comes from a donor at least 40 years old with multiple myeloma. The sequenced sample consisted of a population of CD138-negative cells sorted from bone marrow. The CDR3 DNA reads TGCAGTGCACGGGACACAGATGCCTACAATGAGCAGTTCTTC. Translated: CSARDTDAYNEQFF.